These T cell receptor beta chains were read from a single sample in a study of blood T cell repertoires in COVID-19. Generated by immunoSEQ multiplex PCR, the TCRdb table keeps only in-frame clones and is missing some. The table has around 150,000 clones, roughly 84% seen once. What was sequenced was peripheral blood. The receptors derive from a man between 65 and 85 years old with acute or convalescent COVID-19. Both conserved end residues are trimmed from each CDR3. The order of the fields is CDR3 protein, J gene, V gene, CDR3 length.

ASSFRPGQDSGYT,TRBJ1-2,TRBV7-3,13
ASSSIRPRDRDTGELF,TRBJ2-2,TRBV28,16
AISARVPPYNEQF,TRBJ2-1,TRBV10-3,13
ASSPHPGASGIGTQY,TRBJ2-5,TRBV7-6,15
ASSQGGTNYGYT,TRBJ1-2,TRBV5-1,12
SVRTGLDQPQH,TRBJ1-5,TRBV29-1,11
ASSPRLNEKLF,TRBJ1-4,TRBV4-1,11
ASREGAGNEKLF,TRBJ1-4,TRBV5-1,12
ASSQESGGAPYEQY,TRBJ2-7,TRBV4-2,14
ASSSWGAGGHYGYT,TRBJ1-2,TRBV9,14
ASRQRGGETQY,TRBJ2-5,TRBV19,11
ATTGVGTNEKLF,TRBJ1-4,TRBV28,12
AWGSDRRISTNEKLF,TRBJ1-4,TRBV30,15
ASSSETGSSFNEQF,TRBJ2-1,TRBV7-8,14
ASTPGTGFTDTQY,TRBJ2-3,TRBV19,13
ASSPGATNEKLF,TRBJ1-4,TRBV6-2/TRBV6-3,12
ASSLLSGSDLNEQF,TRBJ2-1,TRBV18,14
SGTQGAGEKLF,TRBJ1-4,TRBV29-1,11
ASSPRTGQETQY,TRBJ2-5,TRBV18,12
ASSESGSPEKLF,TRBJ1-4,TRBV10-1,12
ASSLARGQGANYGYT,TRBJ1-2,TRBV7-9,15
ASSQSTSGSFEQY,TRBJ2-7,TRBV23-1,13
ASSLQGAIGSPLH,TRBJ1-6,TRBV6-5,13
ASSLLGGRGTEAF,TRBJ1-1,TRBV28,13
ASLDRAPTDTQY,TRBJ2-3,TRBV30,12
ASSPIYGAVSSGANVLT,TRBJ2-6,TRBV18,17
ASSMRPTGGLNYGYT,TRBJ1-2,TRBV19,15
ASSPRGSHSYNEQF,TRBJ2-1,TRBV9,14
ASSPRTEVDGANVLT,TRBJ2-6,TRBV3-1/TRBV3-2,15
ASSERLAAEQF,TRBJ2-1,TRBV2,11
SAAGQLNTGELF,TRBJ2-2,TRBV29-1,12
SVAEGQGYGYT,TRBJ1-2,TRBV29-1,11
ASSQKGQILSSWSYEQY,TRBJ2-7,TRBV7-2,17
ASSAAGSGAYEQY,TRBJ2-7,TRBV11-3,13
ASSQDRRREGRL,TRBJ2-1,TRBV3-1/TRBV3-2,12
ASRGTAQETQY,TRBJ2-5,TRBV28,11
ASGQANEKLF,TRBJ1-4,TRBV3-1/TRBV3-2,10
ASTLWGGAGGYGYT,TRBJ1-2,TRBV28,14
ASSVGQGAVNSPLH,TRBJ1-6,TRBV2,14
ASRKASGVYNEQF,TRBJ2-1,TRBV5-1,13
ASAKGTGGVQPQH,TRBJ1-5,TRBV9,13
ASLKRQTYNSPLH,TRBJ1-6,TRBV28,13
ASSRQSLYYGYT,TRBJ1-2,TRBV7-9,12
ASRASGEYTGELF,TRBJ2-2,TRBV13,13
ASRRLIPGEQY,TRBJ2-7,TRBV2,11
ASSQGHETGGNTEAF,TRBJ1-1,TRBV4-1,15
ASSLEGSGNEKLF,TRBJ1-4,TRBV28,13
ASKGEGTTEAF,TRBJ1-1,TRBV2,11
ASRRTGLSYEQY,TRBJ2-7,TRBV27,12
ASSQVTTFNEQF,TRBJ2-1,TRBV3-1/TRBV3-2,12
ASSPTGQGEQY,TRBJ2-7,TRBV18,11
ASSALGGGNQPQH,TRBJ1-5,TRBV19,13